A single sample is the source of the 22 T cell receptor beta chains below, sequenced in a study of control samples from healthy donors and cancer patients. Sequencing was performed with immunoSEQ multiplex PCR; in TCRdb, only in-frame clones are kept and a portion is missing. This table has around 96,000 clones, approximately 93% appearing once. The sequenced sample was blood. Every receptor here comes from a man aged 18 to 35 in good health.

The chain uses TRBV3-1 (or the pseudogene TRBV3-2) and TRBJ1-5; D unclear. The V gene lost 4 bases and the J gene lost 3 bases, with 10 bases spanning the gap. This CDR3 has 14 residues. Per the germline V gene, CDR1 is LGHDT and CDR2 is YNNKEL (reference sequence). The CDR3 here is CASSRAGSNQPQHF. As DNA, the CDR3 is TGTGCCAGCAGCCGAGCAGGATCCAATCAGCCCCAGCATTTT.

This clone has only one observation. The chain employs TRBV2 and TRBJ1-2; a weak D match, TRBD1 (5 bases). Between the trimmed V and J ends, which lost 3 bases and 4 bases, there was a span of 12 bases. The germline V gene has CDR1 SNHLY and CDR2 FYNNEI. This CDR3 contains 14 residues. CDR3 protein: CASSEPPGSYGYTF. CDR3 in DNA: TGTGCCAGCAGTGAGCCCCCAGGGAGCTATGGCTACACCTTC.

This chain connects TRBV30 to TRBJ1-3; 7 bases line up with TRBD1. With V trimmed by 1 base and J by 0 bases, 6 bases remained unmatched. CDR3 length: 16 amino acids. The germline gives CDR1 GTSNPN, CDR2 SVGIG (reference sequence). CDR3 sequence reads: CAWSDRDSYSGNTIYF. The CDR3 DNA reads TGTGCCTGGAGTGACCGGGACAGTTACTCTGGAAACACCATATATTTT.

The chain is built from TRBV4-1 and TRBJ2-7, with TRBD2 matching 9 bases. CDR3 size: 18 residues. The J segment lost 0 bases and the V segment lost 1 base, leaving 10 bases of the junction unmatched. CDR1 is MGHRA, CDR2 YSYEKL, per germline. CDR3: CASSQGLASGATSYEQYF. CDR3 sequence (DNA): TGCGCCAGCAGCCAAGGGTTGGCTAGCGGGGCGACCTCCTACGAGCAGTACTTC.

V is TRBV5-5 and J is TRBJ2-2, with a possible D match to TRBD1 (5 bases). The CDR3 contains 15 residues. V lost 3 bases, J lost 5 bases, and 14 bases lay in between. Germline loops: CDR1 SGHKS, CDR2 YYEKEE (reference sequence). The CDR3 sequence: CASSSSDIGTGELFF. The CDR3 coding sequence is TGTGCCAGCAGCTCCTCGGACATTGGGACCGGGGAGCTGTTTTTT.

The V and J genes are TRBV7-9 and TRBJ1-1; D not certain. V dropped 4 bases and J dropped 7 bases, with 13 bases sitting between them. The germline CDR1 and CDR2 sequences are SEHNR and FQNEAQ (reference sequence). CDR3 length: 13 residues. CDR3 in amino acids: CASSSGEGHEAFF. CDR3 sequence (DNA): TGTGCCAGCAGCTCAGGAGAGGGCCATGAAGCTTTCTTT.

This clone was counted once. V and J are TRBV10-3 and TRBJ1-1; 8 bases match TRBD1. Germline-derived CDR1 and CDR2 are ENHRY and SYGVKD. This CDR3 region has 15 residues. J was trimmed by 4 bases and V by 0 bases; bases with no gene match: 4. The CDR3 loop is CAISESWTGTTEAFF. CDR3 in DNA: TGTGCCATCAGTGAGTCCTGGACAGGGACCACTGAAGCTTTCTTT.

The genes are TRBV18 and TRBJ1-2; TRBD1 aligns across 9 bases. J lost 6 bases, V lost 0 bases, and 5 bases had no gene match. This CDR3 region has 15 residues. Germline V gene data show CDR1 as KGHSH and CDR2 as LQKENI. CDR3 amino acids: CASSPPSGQGNGYTF. The CDR3 nucleotides read TGTGCCAGCTCACCACCTTCGGGACAGGGAAATGGCTACACCTTC.

The chain combines TRBV7-2 with TRBJ1-1, with TRBD1 as a possible D gene (5 bases). This CDR3 comprises 16 residues. Trimming took 2 bases from V and 6 from J, leaving 19 bases between them. From germline, CDR1 is SGHTA and CDR2 FQGNSA. The CDR3 here is CASSLITGVGRAEAFF. The CDR3 DNA is TGTGCCAGCAGCTTAATTACGGGGGTGGGGAGAGCTGAAGCTTTCTTT. The variable domain in full, with the rest retrieved from reference TRBV7-2 and TRBJ1-1, is GAGVSQSPSNKVTEKGKDVELRCDPISGHTALYWYRQSLGQGLEFLIYFQGNSAPDKSGLPSDRFSAERTGGSVSTLTIQRTQQEDSAVYLCASSLITGVGRAEAFFGQGTRLTVV.

The gene calls are TRBV19 and TRBJ1-4; D perhaps matches TRBD1 (5 bases). The germline V gene has CDR1 LNHDA and CDR2 SQIVND (reference sequence). The CDR3 spans 13 residues. Trimming shortened V by 4 bases and J by 4 bases, and 7 bases separated the two germline ends. The DNA of the CDR3 is TGTGCCAGTAGTAACCAGGGTAATGAAAAACTGTTTTTT. This gives the protein CASSNQGNEKLFF. The entire variable domain, with the rest obtained from reference TRBV19 and TRBJ1-4, is as follows: DGGITQSPKYLFRKEGQNVTLSCEQNLNHDAMYWYRQDPGQGLRLIYYSQIVNDFQKGDIAEGYSVSREKKESFPLTVTSAQKNPTAFYLCASSNQGNEKLFFGSGTQLSVL.

This chain uses TRBV14 with TRBJ1-1; no definite D call. The CDR3 covers 12 residues. The germline V and J ends were trimmed by 5 bases and 10 bases, with 14 bases remaining between them. CDR1 is SGHDN and CDR2 is FVKESK in the germline V gene. CDR3 amino acids: CASSTSRVGAFF. Written as DNA, the CDR3 is TGTGCCAGCAGCACCTCAAGGGTCGGAGCTTTCTTT.

The J gene is TRBJ1-5, the V gene TRBV30; 7 bases map to TRBD1. V dropped 2 bases and J dropped 7; count of bases not matched to a gene: 11. The germline gives CDR1 GTSNPN, CDR2 SVGIG (reference sequence). There are 15 residues in the CDR3. The CDR3 nucleotides are TGTGCCTGGAGTATCTACAGGGGAGGCGGGCAGCCCCAGCATTTT. Its protein is CAWSIYRGGGQPQHF.

The V and J genes are TRBV6-5 and TRBJ2-4; D possibly corresponds to TRBD2 (5 bases). Trimming removed 6 bases from V and 0 bases from J, with 9 bases in between. The CDR3 runs 14 residues. CDR1 and CDR2 from the germline V gene are MNHEY and SVGAGI. CDR3 residues: CASSTGLAKNIQYF. The DNA for the CDR3 is TGTGCCAGCAGCACCGGACTAGCCAAAAACATTCAGTACTTC.

CDR3 DNA sequence: TGTGCCAGCAGCTTAGCCCCGGGCCGGAGTGAGACCCAGTACTTC. Its protein product is CASSLAPGRSETQYF. The gene calls are TRBV7-2 and TRBJ2-5; D gene ambiguous. The V gene lost 0 bases and the J gene lost 5 bases, with 13 bases spanning the gap. In germline, CDR1 is SGHTA, CDR2 FQGNSA. The CDR3 runs to 15 residues.

The chain employs TRBV6-1 and TRBJ2-2; 8 nucleotides match TRBD2. V lost 6 bases and J lost 5; bases outside the gene matches: 14. The CDR3 runs 17 residues. The germline gives CDR1 MNHNS, CDR2 SASEGT. The CDR3 sequence: CASSESLAGGRTGELFF. CDR3 coding DNA: TGTGCCAGCAGCGAATCCCTCGCGGGGGGAAGAACCGGGGAGCTGTTTTTT.

The rearrangement joins TRBV2 to TRBJ1-1, with 9 bases fitting TRBD1. The CDR3 runs 13 residues. V lost 6 bases and J lost 5; bases outside the gene matches: 4. CDR1 is SNHLY and CDR2 is FYNNEI in the germline V gene. The CDR3 DNA follows: TGTGCCAGCAGGGCGACAGGGGGAACTGAAGCTTTCTTT. This sequence encodes CASRATGGTEAFF.

This sequence joins TRBV2 and TRBJ2-1, with D maybe TRBD1 (5 bases). Germline V gives CDR1 SNHLY, CDR2 FYNNEI. This CDR3 is 16 amino acids long. V was pared by 6 bases and J by 3 bases, with 18 bases between. This CDR3 is CASRVATAGNYNEQFF. The CDR3 DNA sequence: TGTGCCAGCAGGGTCGCGACAGCAGGGAACTACAATGAGCAGTTCTTC.

The chain recombines TRBV12-3 or TRBV12-4 with TRBJ2-7, with D perhaps being TRBD1 or TRBD2 (5 bases each). This CDR3 is 13 amino acids long. Between the trimmed V and J ends, which lost 3 bases and 8 bases, there was a span of 14 bases. CDR3 protein: CASSFLRDGQQYF. The CDR3 DNA follows: TGTGCCAGCAGTTTTTTAAGGGACGGACAGCAGTACTTC.

CDR3 in amino acids: CASGIGHLNTEAFF. The CDR3 nucleotides read TGTGCCAGCGGGATCGGACACTTGAACACTGAAGCTTTCTTT. The chain carries TRBV27 and TRBJ1-1, with D possibly TRBD1 on 5 matching bases. This CDR3 is built from 14 residues. Trimming cost V 8 bases and J 0 bases, with 13 bases left between them. CDR1 and CDR2 from the germline V gene are MNHEY and SMNVEV (reference sequence).

The rearrangement joins TRBV9 to TRBJ2-7; the D gene could be TRBD1 or TRBD2 (5 bases each). V lost 3 bases and J lost 3, with 7 bases in between. The CDR3 contains 12 residues. The V gene's germline CDR1 is SGDLS and CDR2 YYNGEE. CDR3 nucleotides: TGTGCCAGCAGCGGGGGGAGCTACGAGCAGTACTTC. This translates into CASSGGSYEQYF.

The chain employs TRBV15 and TRBJ1-1; TRBD1 is a possible D gene (6 bases). CDR1 is LNHNV and CDR2 is YYDKDF in the germline V gene (reference sequence). The CDR3 covers 14 residues. Trimming removed 1 base at V and 1 base at J, with 7 bases between. The CDR3 nucleotides are TGTGCCACCAGCAGAGCGACAGGGAACACTGAAGCTTTCTTT. Translation: CATSRATGNTEAFF.

J is TRBJ1-1 and V is TRBV6-6; D unresolved. In germline, CDR1 is MNHNY, CDR2 SVGAGI (reference sequence). V was trimmed by 2 bases and J by 4 bases, leaving 8 bases between them. The CDR3 spans 13 residues. This chain's CDR3 is CASSYGSSTEAFF. The CDR3 coding sequence is TGTGCCAGCAGTTACGGTTCATCCACTGAAGCTTTCTTT.